Sequencing of this T cell receptor beta chain was carried out in a study of T cell changes during pregnancy in multiple sclerosis. Some clones are missing from TCRdb's copy, which holds only in-frame ones; the method was immunoSEQ multiplex PCR. The sample has some 93,000 clones; 91% are singletons. There are 15 residues in the CDR3. The J segment lost 1 base and the V segment lost 6 bases, leaving 8 bases of the junction unmatched. From germline, CDR1 is SQVTM and CDR2 ANQGSEA. The rearrangement uses TRBV29-1 and TRBJ2-7; 11 bases fit TRBD1. This clonotype was sampled from a female donor in good health, enrolled as a control in a pregnancy study. Sequencing used peripheral blood, obtained after pregnancy. The CDR3 DNA sequence: TGCAGCGTGAAGGGGGGGACAGGGGGATCCTACGAGCAGTACTTC. It specifies CSVKGGTGGSYEQYF.